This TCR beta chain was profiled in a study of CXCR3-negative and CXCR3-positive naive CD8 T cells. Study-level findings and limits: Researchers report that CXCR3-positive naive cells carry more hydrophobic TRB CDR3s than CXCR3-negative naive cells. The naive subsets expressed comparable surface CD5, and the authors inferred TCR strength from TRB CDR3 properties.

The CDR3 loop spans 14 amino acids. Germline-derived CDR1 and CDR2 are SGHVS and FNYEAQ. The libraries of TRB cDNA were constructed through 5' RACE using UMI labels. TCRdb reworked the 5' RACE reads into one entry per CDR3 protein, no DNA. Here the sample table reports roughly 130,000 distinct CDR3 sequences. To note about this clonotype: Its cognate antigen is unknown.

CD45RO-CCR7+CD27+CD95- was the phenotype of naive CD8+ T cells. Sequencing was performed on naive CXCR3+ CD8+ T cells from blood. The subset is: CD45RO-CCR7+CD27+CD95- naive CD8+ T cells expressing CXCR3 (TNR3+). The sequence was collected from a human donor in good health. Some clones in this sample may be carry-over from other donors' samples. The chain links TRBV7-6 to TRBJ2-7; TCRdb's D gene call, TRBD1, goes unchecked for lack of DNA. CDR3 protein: CASSLAAGGSEQYF.